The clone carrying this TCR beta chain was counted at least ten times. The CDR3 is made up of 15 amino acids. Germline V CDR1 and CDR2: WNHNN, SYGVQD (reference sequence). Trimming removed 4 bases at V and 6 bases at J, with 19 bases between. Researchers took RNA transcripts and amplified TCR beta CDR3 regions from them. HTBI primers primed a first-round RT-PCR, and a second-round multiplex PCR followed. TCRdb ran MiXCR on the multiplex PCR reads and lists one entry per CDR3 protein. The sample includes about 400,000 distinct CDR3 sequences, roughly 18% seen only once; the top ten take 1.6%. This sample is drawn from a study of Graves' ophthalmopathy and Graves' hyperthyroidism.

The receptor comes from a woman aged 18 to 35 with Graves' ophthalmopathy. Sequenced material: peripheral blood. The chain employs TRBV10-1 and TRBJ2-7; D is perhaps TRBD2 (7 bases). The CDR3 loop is CASSASGGIFSEQYF. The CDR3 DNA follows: TGCGCCAGCAGTGCCTCGGGGGGCATCTTTTCCGAGCAGTACTTC.